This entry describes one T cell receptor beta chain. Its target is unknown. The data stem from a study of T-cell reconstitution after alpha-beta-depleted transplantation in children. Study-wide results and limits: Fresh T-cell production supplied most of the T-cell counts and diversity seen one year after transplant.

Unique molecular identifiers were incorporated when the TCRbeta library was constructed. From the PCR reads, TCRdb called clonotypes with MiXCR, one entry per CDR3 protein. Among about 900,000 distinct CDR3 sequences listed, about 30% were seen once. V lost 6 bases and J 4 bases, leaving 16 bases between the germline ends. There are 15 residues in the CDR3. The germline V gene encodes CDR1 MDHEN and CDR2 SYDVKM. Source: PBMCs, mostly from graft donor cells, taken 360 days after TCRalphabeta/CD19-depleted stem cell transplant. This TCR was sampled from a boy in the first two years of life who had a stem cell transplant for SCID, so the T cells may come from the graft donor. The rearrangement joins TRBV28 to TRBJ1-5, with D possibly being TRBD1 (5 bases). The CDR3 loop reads CASSPTVRGNQPQHF. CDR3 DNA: TGTGCCAGCAGCCCCACGGTCCGGGGGAATCAGCCCCAGCATTTT.